The 28 T cell receptor beta chains presented below share a single source sample, sequenced in a study of OX40 agonist ivuxolimab in advanced cancers. Measured with immunoSEQ multiplex PCR; TCRdb has only the in-frame clones, and not every one. This table has around 50,000 clones, 85% appearing once. The input for sequencing was CD4+ or CD8+ T cells sorted from blood, taken in a trial of the OX40 agonist ivuxolimab. The receptors derive from an adult with an advanced solid tumor such as melanoma, head and neck, liver or kidney cancer.

The rearrangement joins TRBV28 to TRBJ1-1; D gene unclear. V was clipped by 5 bases and J by 5 bases, with 24 bases between them. There are 17 residues in the CDR3. Germline V gene data show CDR1 as MDHEN and CDR2 as SYDVKM. CDR3 sequence (DNA): TGTGCCAGCAGTGCAACCTCATACGCAGAGGATCATACTGAAGCTTTCTTT. Translated, it gives CASSATSYAEDHTEAFF.

The chain combines TRBV19 with TRBJ2-3; either TRBD1 or TRBD2 may fit D (5 bases each). The CDR3 is made up of 13 amino acids. Trimming pared 8 bases from V and 6 bases from J, leaving 15 bases between. Per germline, CDR1 LNHDA and CDR2 SQIVND (reference sequence). CDR3 in amino acids: CASHNRDADTQYF. CDR3 DNA sequence: TGTGCCAGTCATAATCGGGACGCCGATACGCAGTATTTT.

The rearrangement joins TRBV27 to TRBJ1-2; 9 bases match TRBD1. This CDR3 comprises 16 residues. V shed 0 bases, J shed 7 bases, and the junction held 9 bases outside the gene matches. The germline gives CDR1 MNHEY, CDR2 SMNVEV (reference sequence). CDR3 protein: CASSLSMGQGTPGYTF. CDR3 in DNA: TGTGCCAGCAGTTTATCGATGGGACAGGGTACGCCTGGCTACACCTTC.

The chain uses TRBV6-5 and TRBJ2-7, with a possible D match to TRBD1 (6 bases). Germline CDR1 reads MNHEY; CDR2 reads SVGAGI. CDR3 length: 11 amino acids. Trimming pared 6 bases from V and 3 bases from J, leaving 6 bases between. This chain's CDR3 is CASRDSYEQYF. The CDR3 DNA reads TGTGCCAGCAGGGACAGCTACGAGCAGTACTTC.

This chain joins TRBV29-1 and TRBJ1-2; no clear D gene. The V end was cut by 2 bases, the J end by 4 bases, with 8 bases between. This CDR3 region has 12 residues. Germline CDR1 reads SQVTM; CDR2 reads ANQGSEA. CDR3 loop: CSVEPRSYGYTF. In DNA, the CDR3 is TGCAGCGTTGAACCGCGAAGCTATGGCTACACCTTC.

The chain couples TRBV5-4 to TRBJ2-5; possible D gene TRBD1, 6 bases. V gave up 4 bases and J gave up 2 bases, with 15 bases separating them. Germline CDR1 and CDR2: SGHNT and YYREEE (reference sequence). The CDR3 spans 15 residues. The CDR3 DNA sequence: TGTGCCAGCAGCCCACCAGGGGCTCCTCAAGAGACCCAGTACTTC. Residues: CASSPPGAPQETQYF.

About this clone: One junction end disagrees with the germline gene, perhaps due to a read error. The chain carries TRBV5-6 and TRBJ2-1; tentatively, D is TRBD1 or TRBD2 (5 bases each). Germline lookup yields CDR1 SGHDT and CDR2 YYEEEE. The CDR3 runs 11 residues. The CDR3 region has the DNA TGTGCCAGCAGCTTCGGGACCGTTTTACTCTTC. Its protein is CASSFGTVLLF.

The rearrangement joins TRBV18 to TRBJ1-5; maybe TRBD1 (5 bases). The length of the CDR3 is 14 residues. In germline, CDR1 is KGHSH, CDR2 LQKENI. Trimming removed 2 bases at V and 1 base at J, with 6 bases between. CDR3 loop: CASSPGGSNQPQHF. CDR3 sequence (DNA): TGTGCCAGCTCACCAGGGGGAAGCAATCAGCCCCAGCATTTT.

The chain uses TRBV19 and TRBJ1-1, with D maybe TRBD1 (6 bases). This CDR3 has 14 residues. Trimming shortened V by 4 bases and J by 1 base, and 10 bases separated the two germline ends. The V gene's germline CDR1 is LNHDA and CDR2 SQIVND (reference sequence). The CDR3 DNA sequence: TGTGCCAGTAGTACGCAGACAGGGAACACTGAAGCTTTCTTT. It is translated as CASSTQTGNTEAFF.

This clone has just one count. The chain recombines TRBV9 with TRBJ1-2; D remains unclear. Trimming left V 0 bases short and J 6 bases short, with 9 bases between. This CDR3 has 13 residues. CDR1 and CDR2 from the germline V gene are SGDLS and YYNGEE. Here the CDR3 DNA reads TGTGCCAGCAGCGTAGGCAGGCAGAATGGCTACACCTTC. It yields the protein CASSVGRQNGYTF. Drawing the rest from reference TRBV9 and TRBJ1-2, the complete variable domain is DSGVTQTPKHLITATGQRVTLRCSPRSGDLSVYWYQQSLDQGLQFLIQYYNGEERAKGNILERFSAQQFPDLHSELNLSSLELGDSALYFCASSVGRQNGYTFGSGTRLTVV.

J is TRBJ1-1 and V is TRBV2; D may be TRBD1 (5 bases). The CDR3 sequence is 14 residues long. V gave up 0 bases and J gave up 4 bases, with 9 bases separating them. Per germline, CDR1 SNHLY and CDR2 FYNNEI. The CDR3 nucleotides read TGTGCCAGCAGTGAAGCGGGGGGGGGCACTGAAGCTTTCTTT. Translating gives CASSEAGGGTEAFF.

The genes are TRBV9 and TRBJ2-7; D may be TRBD2 (5 bases). The V end was cut by 0 bases, the J end by 7 bases, with 14 bases between. The CDR3 length is 14 residues. Per germline, CDR1 SGDLS and CDR2 YYNGEE. CDR3 region: CASSVDGSVEEQYF. CDR3 DNA: TGTGCCAGCAGCGTAGATGGTAGCGTCGAGGAGCAGTACTTC.

This chain joins TRBV28 and TRBJ1-2; 7 nucleotides agree with TRBD1. CDR1 is MDHEN and CDR2 is SYDVKM in the germline V gene. V gave up 5 bases and J gave up 2 bases; unmatched junction bases: 8. CDR3 length: 15 amino acids. In DNA form, the CDR3 reads TGTGCCAGCAGTACCCGGGACAGAATAAACTATGGCTACACCTTC. Protein product: CASSTRDRINYGYTF.

V and J are TRBV4-3 and TRBJ2-7; D uncertain. This CDR3 has 15 amino acids. In germline, CDR1 is LGHNA, CDR2 YSLEER. With 2 bases removed from V and 0 bases from J, the gap between germline ends came to 11 bases. The CDR3 is CASSQNRVSSYEQYF. The CDR3 region has the DNA TGCGCCAGCAGCCAAAACAGAGTGAGCTCCTACGAGCAGTACTTC.

The V and J genes are TRBV25-1 and TRBJ2-1; perhaps TRBD2 as D (6 bases). Germline V gives CDR1 MGHDK, CDR2 SYGVNS. The CDR3 contains 13 residues. Trimming cost V 1 base and J 5 bases, with 6 bases left between them. The CDR3 reads CASSEWGDNEQFF. The CDR3 DNA is TGTGCCAGCAGTGAATGGGGGGACAATGAGCAGTTCTTC. Combining the CDR3 with reference TRBV25-1 and TRBJ2-1 gives the whole variable domain EADIYQTPRYLVIGTGKKITLECSQTMGHDKMYWYQQDPGMELHLIHYSYGVNSTEKGDLSSESTVSRIRTEHFPLTLESARPSHTSQYLCASSEWGDNEQFFGPGTRLTVL.

This chain uses TRBV15 with TRBJ2-5, with D unresolved. The CDR3 covers 13 residues. The ends were cut back, 5 bases at V and 4 bases at J, with 11 bases in the middle. CDR1 is LNHNV and CDR2 is YYDKDF in the germline V gene (reference sequence). CDR3 DNA sequence: TGTGCCACCAGCCCGCCCCTGGGAGAGACCCAGTACTTC. It codes for CATSPPLGETQYF.

The genes are TRBV7-9 and TRBJ2-7; D assignment may be TRBD1 or TRBD2 (5 bases each). This CDR3 contains 17 residues. With 0 bases removed from V and 2 bases from J, the gap between germline ends came to 17 bases. Germline loops: CDR1 SEHNR, CDR2 FQNEAQ (reference sequence). The CDR3 DNA follows: TGTGCCAGCAGCTTAGCGAGCGCCTCGGGACGGGCCTACGAGCAGTACTTC. Translating it yields CASSLASASGRAYEQYF.

The genes are TRBV5-1 and TRBJ1-2, with TRBD1 matching 8 bases. This CDR3 has 16 amino acids. The V gene end was trimmed by 1 base and the J gene end by 5 bases; junction bases not matched to a gene: 10. The germline CDR1 and CDR2 sequences are SGHRS and YFSETQ. The CDR3 region is CASSLKMTGVFYGYTF. CDR3 DNA: TGCGCCAGCAGCTTGAAAATGACAGGGGTGTTTTATGGCTACACCTTC. Combining the CDR3 with reference TRBV5-1 and TRBJ1-2 gives the whole variable domain KAGVTQTPRYLIKTRGQQVTLSCSPISGHRSVSWYQQTPGQGLQFLFEYFSETQRNKGNFPGRFSGRQFSNSRSEMNVSTLELGDSALYLCASSLKMTGVFYGYTFGSGTRLTVV.

With regard to this clone: At one end, the junction sequence differs from germline, possibly due to a read error. CDR3 in amino acids: CASSLGYSEQFF. The CDR3 DNA sequence: TGTGCCAGCAGCTTGGGCTACAGTGAGCAGTTCTTC. The chain carries TRBV5-6 and TRBJ2-1; no clear D. CDR1 and CDR2 from the germline V gene are SGHDT and YYEEEE. This CDR3 spans 12 amino acids.

The sample holds a few counts of this clone. The J gene is TRBJ2-7, the V gene TRBV2; 7 positions agree with TRBD2. The J segment lost 3 bases and the V segment lost 8 bases, leaving 10 bases of the junction unmatched. Germline values: CDR1 SNHLY, CDR2 FYNNEI. The length of the CDR3 is 14 residues. The CDR3 spells CASEESGVLYEQYF. CDR3 DNA sequence: TGTGCCAGCGAAGAGAGCGGGGTGCTCTACGAGCAGTACTTC.

V is TRBV10-3 and J is TRBJ1-1; D might be TRBD1 (6 bases). Germline loops: CDR1 ENHRY, CDR2 SYGVKD. The CDR3 runs 16 residues. The V gene lost 2 bases and the J gene lost 9 bases, with 22 bases spanning the gap. In DNA form, the CDR3 reads TGTGCCATCAGTGAGGCATCGAGGCAGGGGAACTTGAAAGCTTTCTTT. Its translation: CAISEASRQGNLKAFF.

V gene TRBV15 combines with J gene TRBJ2-3; 8 nucleotides line up with TRBD1. This CDR3 has 15 amino acids. Germline lookup yields CDR1 LNHNV and CDR2 YYDKDF (reference sequence). V dropped 5 bases and J dropped 6; count of bases not matched to a gene: 10. The CDR3 protein is CATSPDGRGRDTQYF. In DNA, the CDR3 is TGTGCCACCAGCCCCGACGGCAGGGGGCGCGATACGCAGTATTTT.

The V gene is TRBV27, the J gene TRBJ1-4; perhaps TRBD1 as D (6 bases). The CDR3 loop spans 15 amino acids. Germline V gene lookup returns CDR1 MNHEY and CDR2 SMNVEV (reference sequence). Trimming shortened V by 4 bases and J by 7 bases, and 16 bases separated the two germline ends. CDR3: CASSSLQGLGEKLFF. The CDR3 nucleotides read TGTGCCAGCAGTTCCTTACAGGGTTTGGGTGAAAAACTGTTTTTT.

This clone was recorded once. This chain links TRBV28 with TRBJ2-2; a weak D match, TRBD1 (6 bases). Looked up from germline, CDR1 is MDHEN and CDR2 is SYDVKM. The length of the CDR3 is 15 residues. Trimming cost V 3 bases and J 6 bases, with 14 bases left between them. The CDR3 spells CASSFSGTLAGELFF. The CDR3 coding sequence is TGTGCCAGCAGTTTTTCCGGGACACTGGCCGGGGAGCTGTTTTTT.

The V and J genes are TRBV5-1 and TRBJ2-7; D remains ambiguous. The CDR3 extends over 14 amino acids. The germline V gene encodes CDR1 SGHRS and CDR2 YFSETQ. The V end was cut by 3 bases, the J end by 0 bases, with 10 bases between. This chain's CDR3 is CASSSQASSYEQYF. As DNA, the CDR3 is TGCGCCAGCAGCTCTCAGGCTAGCTCCTACGAGCAGTACTTC.

The chain has TRBV6-6 and TRBJ2-2; D uncertain. CDR3 size: 13 residues. The germline V gene has CDR1 MNHNY and CDR2 SVGAGI (reference sequence). V lost 4 bases, J lost 5 bases, and 8 bases lay in between. The CDR3 coding sequence is TGTGCCAGCAGTTCAACCGGGACCGGGGAGCTGTTTTTT. Its translation: CASSSTGTGELFF.

This chain connects TRBV7-8 to TRBJ1-5; TRBD1 matches at 10 bases. V dropped 6 bases and J dropped 9; count of bases not matched to a gene: 8. Germline V gives CDR1 SGHVS, CDR2 FQNEAQ. This CDR3 has 14 residues. CDR3 nucleotide sequence: TGTGCCAGCAGTACGGGACAGGGGTATCGGCCCCAGCATTTT. It codes for CASSTGQGYRPQHF.

The gene calls are TRBV27 and TRBJ2-5; D possibly corresponds to TRBD2 (6 bases). The V end was cut by 7 bases, the J end by 3 bases, with 18 bases between. The CDR3 runs to 15 residues. CDR1 is MNHEY and CDR2 is SMNVEV in the germline V gene (reference sequence). The DNA for the CDR3 is TGTGCCAGCAAGATGCAGGTGGGGGAGGAAGAGACCCAGTACTTC. Translating gives CASKMQVGEEETQYF.